The present TCR beta chain was sequenced within a study of T cell responses to AZD1222 COVID-19 vaccine. Only in-frame clones appear in the TCRdb table, and some are missing; sequencing was by immunoSEQ multiplex PCR. The sample yields roughly 42,000 clones, approximately 88% seen once. This clone has only a few counts. The TCR sequence derives from an adult who received the MenACWY meningococcal vaccine as a control. The sequencing used peripheral blood, collected 28 days after the second dose of the MenACWY control vaccine.

In DNA form, the CDR3 reads TGTGCCAGCAGCCAAGGAATTGGGACAGGGGAGCGCAATCAGCCCCAGCATTTT. Its protein product is CASSQGIGTGERNQPQHF. The rearrangement links TRBV5-5 to TRBJ1-5; 10 bases agree with TRBD1. J gave up 2 bases and V 4 bases, and 12 bases lay outside the gene matches. Germline loops: CDR1 SGHKS, CDR2 YYEKEE (reference sequence). The CDR3 is made up of 18 amino acids.